Given below is one T cell receptor beta chain in context. Its recognized antigen is unknown. The record has no base qualities; no much larger clone is one base away. This specimen comes from a study of identical twins (TCRdb year 2016). Concerning the study at large: To test whether fetal clonotypes persist, the study used deep sequencing on TCR alpha and beta repertoires from monozygotic twins, unrelated adults of various ages, and cord blood. To rule out contamination, the twin experiments were replicated at different times with different library preparation protocols. Points the paper makes about the study in general: Zero-insertion analyses could be partly confounded by invariant T cells such as MAIT and iNKT, although diverse VJ usage argued against such confounding for most clonotypes. Out-of-frame TCR alpha sequences shared between twins showed an excess of low generation-probability sequences compared with coincidental sharing between unrelated individuals. Conclusions relied on cross-sectional statistical analysis, since the same donors could not be followed over many years. Recombination models systematically underestimated out-of-frame TCR alpha sharing in monozygotic twins but agreed with sharing between unrelated individuals. Abundant cord blood beta clonotypes carried fewer insertions; young adult naive repertoires showed a weaker similar trend, while memory repertoires showed none. In beta out-of-frame sequences, excess twin sharing was weaker, because having fewer shared sequences lowered the signal-to-noise ratio.

The library relied on 5' RACE. TCRdb names Illumina HiSeq 2000 as the instrument used. A universal primer binding site was added through template switching, and the final cDNA carried a unique molecular identifier so that TCR cDNA molecules could be counted accurately. First-strand cDNA for TCR alpha and beta chains was synthesized from specific primers in the conserved constant-segment region. To control for contamination, every cDNA library was double barcoded, receiving both a SMART-Mk sample barcode and Illumina barcodes. TruSeq adapter sequences and Illumina sample barcodes were added in two successive PCR steps. TCR alpha and beta cDNA libraries were sequenced on the Illumina HiSeq platform with custom primers. Concerning the study's data processing: MiGEC processed the raw reads to extract unique molecular identifiers, while MiXCR was used to determine the CDR3 positions. For each individual, recombination models were inferred using an EM algorithm with the repgenHMM and IGoR tools. Shared clonotype analysis was performed with the tcR package in R, normalizing sharing by the product of cloneset sizes. Out-of-frame nonproductive sequences were analyzed to study raw recombination free of thymic and clonal selection effects. Clones were called with MiXCR by TCRdb after fastp trimmed the public reads at Q25, and only in-frame beta chains were retained. Each entry is one CDR3 protein sequence, shown with its most common DNA and genes. TCRdb's processing, not the study's, gives the V and J calls here. The sample data list about 890,000 distinct CDR3 sequences, and over 9% of these were observed just once. The top ten clones comprise around 1.6% of the sample.

The germline V gene specifies MNHEY as CDR1 and SVGEGT as CDR2. V gives up 2 bases and J gives up 1 base, and the segment between their germline ends measures 11 bases. The CDR3 measures 15 amino acids from cysteine to phenylalanine. Only the CDR3 part of the read is kept: 45 bases, read in frame from the first base. Every donor in the study was a healthy Caucasian. The twin cohort consisted of three pairs of female monozygotic twins, all aged roughly 18 to 29 years. Peripheral blood mononuclear cells were the source from which RNA for the TCR libraries was isolated. A further study also used this sample, focusing on yellow fever vaccine responses in identical twins. The second study reports: The authors reported that the T cell response to vaccination in identical twins appeared partly convergent and partly personalized. Focusing on identical twins, the study followed the T cell clones that responded to the vaccine, and did so with precision.

The V gene is TRBV6-2 or TRBV6-3 and the J gene is TRBJ1-1, with no confident D gene call. The sequence was collected from a woman between 18 and 29 years old in good health. The specimen was PBMCs. The CDR3 has the sequence CASSYTGLGNTEAFF. In nucleotides, the sequence is TGTGCCAGCAGTTACACCGGGTTGGGGAACACTGAAGCTTTCTTT.